Following are 5 T cell receptor beta chains from one sample sequenced in a study of T cell repertoires in cytomegalovirus infection. TCRdb recomputed calls from the reads with MiXCR, one row per CDR3 protein. Found here are roughly 110,000 distinct CDR3 sequences, 30% to 35% of them singletons; the top ten hold around 41%. These TCRs are of unknown antigen specificity. This specimen was CD8+ T cells from cultured PBMCs, taken from culture after CMV antigen stimulation. These receptors were taken from a human donor in good health (CMV status not recorded). Some clones in this sample may be carry-over from other donors' samples.

This sequence joins TRBV4-1 and TRBJ1-3; no definite D call. The V gene lost 4 bases and the J gene lost 5 bases, with 9 bases spanning the gap. The CDR3 length is 13 residues. Germline-derived CDR1 and CDR2 are MGHRA and YSYEKL. CDR3: CASSPASRNTIYF. In DNA, the CDR3 is TGCGCCAGCAGCCCCGCTAGCCGAAACACCATATATTTT.

V usage is TRBV5-4 and J usage is TRBJ2-5, with TRBD1 as a possible D gene (5 bases). This CDR3 region has 13 residues. Germline loops: CDR1 SGHNT, CDR2 YYREEE (reference sequence). V dropped 4 bases and J dropped 2 bases, with 9 bases sitting between them. For the CDR3, the DNA is TGTGCCAGCAGCCCGGACACGCAAGAGACCCAGTACTTC. It yields the protein CASSPDTQETQYF.

As to this clonotype: A read error may account for a junction end that differs from germline. The V call is TRBV11-1, the J call TRBJ1-1, with D unresolved. Germline CDR1 reads SGHAT; CDR2 reads FQDESV (reference sequence). The CDR3 is made up of 11 amino acids. CDR3 protein: CASSLASDVGF. The CDR3 bases are TGTGCCAGCAGCTTAGCGTCGGATGTCGGCTTT.

The chain uses TRBV6-2 or TRBV6-3 and TRBJ1-6; D gene unclear. The CDR3 is 15 residues long. Germline-derived CDR1 and CDR2 are MNHEY and SVGEGT. V dropped 0 bases and J dropped 7 bases, with 10 bases sitting between them. CDR3 sequence (DNA): TGTGCCAGCAGTTACTCGAGGGCTTGGAATTCACCCCTCCACTTT. Translation: CASSYSRAWNSPLHF.

The chain links TRBV28 to TRBJ1-2; no clear D gene. The germline V and J ends were trimmed by 4 bases and 3 bases, with 18 bases remaining between them. In germline, CDR1 is MDHEN, CDR2 SYDVKM. CDR3 length equals 16 residues. In DNA form, the CDR3 reads TGTGCCAGCAGTTCCCGGATTAATTGGGGTCACTATGGCTACACCTTC. It codes for CASSSRINWGHYGYTF.